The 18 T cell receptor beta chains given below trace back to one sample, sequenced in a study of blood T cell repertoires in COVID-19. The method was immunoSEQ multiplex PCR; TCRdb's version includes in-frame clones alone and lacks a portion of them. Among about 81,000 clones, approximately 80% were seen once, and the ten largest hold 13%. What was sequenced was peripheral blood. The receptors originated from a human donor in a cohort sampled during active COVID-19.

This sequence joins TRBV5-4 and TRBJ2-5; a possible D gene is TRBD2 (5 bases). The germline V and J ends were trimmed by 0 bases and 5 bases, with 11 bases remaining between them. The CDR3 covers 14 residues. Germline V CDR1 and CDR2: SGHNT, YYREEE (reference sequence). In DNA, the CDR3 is TGTGCCAGCAGCTTGGCCGGGATTAGCGAGACCCAGTACTTC. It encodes CASSLAGISETQYF.

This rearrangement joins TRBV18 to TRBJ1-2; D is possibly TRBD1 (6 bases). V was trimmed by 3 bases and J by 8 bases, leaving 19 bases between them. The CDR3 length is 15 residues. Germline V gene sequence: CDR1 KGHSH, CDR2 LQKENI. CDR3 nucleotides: TGTGCCAGCTCACCGCCCTCGAGAACAGGGACGGGCTACACCTTC. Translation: CASSPPSRTGTGYTF.

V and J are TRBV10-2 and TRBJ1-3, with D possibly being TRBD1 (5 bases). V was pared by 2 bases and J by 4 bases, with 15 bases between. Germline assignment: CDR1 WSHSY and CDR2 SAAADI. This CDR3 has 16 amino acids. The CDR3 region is CASSEGWGASGNTIYF. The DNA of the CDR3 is TGCGCCAGCAGTGAGGGGTGGGGCGCATCGGGAAACACCATATATTTT.

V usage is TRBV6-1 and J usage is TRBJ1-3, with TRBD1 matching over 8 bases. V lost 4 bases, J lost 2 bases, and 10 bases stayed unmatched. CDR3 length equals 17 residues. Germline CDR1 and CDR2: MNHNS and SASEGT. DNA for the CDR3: TGTGCCAGCAGTGGAGCGACAGGGGAAGGGGCTGGAAACACCATATATTTT. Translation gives CASSGATGEGAGNTIYF.

In nucleotides, the CDR3 is TGTGCCAGCAGCGTAGGACAGGGGCCCTCTAATTCACCCCTCCACTTT. Protein: CASSVGQGPSNSPLHF. The rearrangement uses TRBV9 and TRBJ1-6, with 8 bases lining up with TRBD1. The ends lost 0 bases at V and 6 bases at J; junction bases unmatched: 5. The CDR3 is made up of 16 amino acids. CDR1 and CDR2 (germline): SGDLS, YYNGEE.

CDR3 protein: CASSQEQGSGGYTF. The DNA for the CDR3 is TGCGCCAGCAGCCAAGAACAGGGGAGTGGAGGCTACACCTTC. The chain joins TRBV4-1 to TRBJ1-2, with 7 positions matching TRBD1. V lost 0 bases to trimming and J lost 8 bases; unmatched junction nucleotides: 6. This CDR3 spans 14 amino acids. From germline, CDR1 is MGHRA and CDR2 YSYEKL.

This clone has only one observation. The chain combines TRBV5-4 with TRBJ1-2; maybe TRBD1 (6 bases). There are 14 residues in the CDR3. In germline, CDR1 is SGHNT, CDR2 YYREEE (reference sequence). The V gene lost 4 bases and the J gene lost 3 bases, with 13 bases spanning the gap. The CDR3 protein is CASSGAGADYGYTF. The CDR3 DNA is TGTGCCAGCAGCGGGGCAGGGGCGGACTATGGCTACACCTTC.

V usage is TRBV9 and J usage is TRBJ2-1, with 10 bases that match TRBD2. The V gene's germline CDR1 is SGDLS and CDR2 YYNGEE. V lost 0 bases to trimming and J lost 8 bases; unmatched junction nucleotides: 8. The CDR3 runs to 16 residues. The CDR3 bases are TGTGCCAGCAGCGTAGGCCCAGCGGGGGGGGGCGATGAGCAGTTCTTC. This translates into CASSVGPAGGGDEQFF.

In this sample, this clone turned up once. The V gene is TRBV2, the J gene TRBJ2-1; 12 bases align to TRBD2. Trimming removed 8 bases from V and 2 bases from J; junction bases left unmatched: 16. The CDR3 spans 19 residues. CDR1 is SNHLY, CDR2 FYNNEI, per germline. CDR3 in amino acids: CASGSEAVLAGGPYNEQFF. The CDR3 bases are TGTGCCAGCGGATCCGAGGCTGTACTAGCGGGGGGCCCCTACAATGAGCAGTTCTTC.

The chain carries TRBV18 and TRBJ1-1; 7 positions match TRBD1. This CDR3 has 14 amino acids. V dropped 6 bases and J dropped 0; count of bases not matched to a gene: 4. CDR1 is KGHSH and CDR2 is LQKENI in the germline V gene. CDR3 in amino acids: CASSPRGVNTEAFF. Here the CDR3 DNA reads TGTGCCAGCTCTCCCAGGGGGGTGAACACTGAAGCTTTCTTT.

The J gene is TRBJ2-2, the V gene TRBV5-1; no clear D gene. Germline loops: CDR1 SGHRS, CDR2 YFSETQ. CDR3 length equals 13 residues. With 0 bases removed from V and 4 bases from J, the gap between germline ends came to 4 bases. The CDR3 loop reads CASSLELTGELFF. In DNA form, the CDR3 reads TGCGCCAGCAGCTTGGAACTCACCGGGGAGCTGTTTTTT.

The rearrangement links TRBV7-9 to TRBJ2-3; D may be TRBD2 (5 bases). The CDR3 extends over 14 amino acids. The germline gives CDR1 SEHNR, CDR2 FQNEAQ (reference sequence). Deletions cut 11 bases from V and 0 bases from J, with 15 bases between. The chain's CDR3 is CAGVGVVSTDTQYF. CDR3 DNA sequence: TGTGCCGGGGTCGGGGTAGTTAGCACAGATACGCAGTATTTT. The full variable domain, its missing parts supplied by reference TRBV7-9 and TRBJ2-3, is DTGVSQNPRHKITKRGQNVTFRCDPISEHNRLYWYRQTLGQGPEFLTYFQNEAQLEKSRLLSDRFSAERPKGSFSTLEIQRTEQGDSAMYLCAGVGVVSTDTQYFGPGTRLTVL.

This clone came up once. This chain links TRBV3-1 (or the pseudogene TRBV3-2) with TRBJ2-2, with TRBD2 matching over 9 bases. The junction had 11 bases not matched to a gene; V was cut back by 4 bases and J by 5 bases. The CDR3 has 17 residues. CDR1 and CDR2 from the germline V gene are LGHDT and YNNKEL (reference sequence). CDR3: CASSLGSIAGATGELFF. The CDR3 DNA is TGTGCCAGCAGCCTCGGTTCGATAGCGGGGGCGACCGGGGAGCTGTTTTTT.

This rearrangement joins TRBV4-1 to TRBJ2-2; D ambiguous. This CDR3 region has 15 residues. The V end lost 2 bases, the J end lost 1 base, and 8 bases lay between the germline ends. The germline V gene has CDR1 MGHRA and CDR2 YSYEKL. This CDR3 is CASSQYLLNTGELFF. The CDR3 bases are TGCGCCAGCAGCCAATACCTATTGAACACCGGGGAGCTGTTTTTT.

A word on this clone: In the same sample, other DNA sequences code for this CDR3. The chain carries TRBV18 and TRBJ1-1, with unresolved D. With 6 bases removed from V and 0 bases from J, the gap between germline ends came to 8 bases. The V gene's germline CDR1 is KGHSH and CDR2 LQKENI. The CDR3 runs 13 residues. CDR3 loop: CASSSGMNTEAFF. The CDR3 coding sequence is TGTGCCAGCTCGTCCGGTATGAACACTGAAGCTTTCTTT.

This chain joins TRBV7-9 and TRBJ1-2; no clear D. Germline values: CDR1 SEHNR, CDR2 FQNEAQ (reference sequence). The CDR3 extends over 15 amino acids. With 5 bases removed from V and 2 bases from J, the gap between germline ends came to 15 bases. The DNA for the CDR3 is TGTGCCAGCAGCCCCCATAACGTCGGGAACTATGGCTACACCTTC. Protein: CASSPHNVGNYGYTF.

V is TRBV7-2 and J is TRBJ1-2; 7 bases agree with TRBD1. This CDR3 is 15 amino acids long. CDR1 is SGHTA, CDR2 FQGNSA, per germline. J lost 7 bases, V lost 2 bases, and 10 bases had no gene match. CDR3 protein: CASSLLSGGLSGYTF. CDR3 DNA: TGTGCCAGCAGCTTATTGTCAGGGGGGCTAAGTGGCTACACCTTC.

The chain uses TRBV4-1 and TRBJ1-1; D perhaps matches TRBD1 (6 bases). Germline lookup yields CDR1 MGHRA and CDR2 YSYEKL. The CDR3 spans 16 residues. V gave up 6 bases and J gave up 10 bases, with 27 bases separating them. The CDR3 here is CASRPIGGVGFQGAFF. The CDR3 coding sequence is TGCGCCAGCAGGCCTATAGGGGGGGTTGGCTTTCAGGGAGCTTTCTTT.